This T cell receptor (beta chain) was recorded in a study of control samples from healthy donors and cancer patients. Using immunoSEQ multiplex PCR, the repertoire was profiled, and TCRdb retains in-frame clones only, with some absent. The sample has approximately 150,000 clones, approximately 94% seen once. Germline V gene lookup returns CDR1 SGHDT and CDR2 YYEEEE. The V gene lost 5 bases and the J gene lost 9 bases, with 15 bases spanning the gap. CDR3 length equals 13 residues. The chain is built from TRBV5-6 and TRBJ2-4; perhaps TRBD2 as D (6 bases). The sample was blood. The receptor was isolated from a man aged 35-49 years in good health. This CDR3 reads CASSPPGLVIQYF. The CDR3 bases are TGTGCCAGCAGTCCACCGGGACTTGTCATTCAGTACTTC.